This T cell receptor (beta chain) came from a study of response to subunit inactivated influenza vaccine (dated by TCRdb to 2016 to 2018). Regarding the complete study: To follow how T cells responded to a trivalent subunit inactivated influenza vaccine, the researchers relied on deep quantitative profiling of the T cell receptor repertoire. The study at large found these results: The authors proposed that each seasonal influenza vaccination may bring in only a limited number of new T cells.

Cut back by 3 bases and 4 bases, the V and J ends lie 15 bases apart. The CDR3 numbers 16 residues from cysteine through phenylalanine. Only the CDR3 DNA is retained, 48 bases long and in frame from the first base. From a lookup of the germline V gene, CDR1 and CDR2 are KGHDR and SFDVKD. This clonotype has only one observation. Which antigen it targets is not known. One base away there is no much larger clone; base qualities are not given. Resting on one read, the evidence is weak. The method behind the library was RT-PCR. Reads for this sample came from an Illumina HiSeq 2500. TCRdb redid the processing of the public reads, applying fastp at Q25 and MiXCR, and retained in-frame beta chains. Entries are consolidated by CDR3 protein sequence, retaining the most common genes and DNA. For this sample the table gives about 570,000 distinct CDR3 sequences, of which over 9% were detected only once. Approximately 10% of the sample comes from the top ten.

Another study also made use of these data, one on T cells expressing NK-cell markers. The other study reports the following: 5'RACE template switching, by which a universal primer site and unique molecular identifiers were added, was used to make TCR beta cDNA libraries. TCR beta-chain repertoires were profiled in sorted CD3+CD56+NKG2C+, CD3+CD56+NKG2C- and CD3+CD56-NKG2C+ T-cell subsets from fewer than 10 donors. Among the eight sequenced donors, seven were HCMV-seropositive and one was HCMV-seronegative. To restrict sorting to alphabetaTCR-expressing T cells, an anti-gammadeltaTCR antibody was added in several experiments. For over five donors, the dominant CD3+CD56+NKG2C+ clonotypes were among the top 10 CD8+ clonotypes and accounted for roughly 1.0-8% of CD8+ T cells. Those dominant clonotypes were again the most abundant among CD3+CD56-NKG2C+ cells in a few donors, at about 25-60.1%. Whether the expanded NKG2C-expressing T cell clones were specific for HCMV antigens remained unclear. The eight sequenced donors were randomly selected healthy volunteers, three men and five women. To determine HCMV serostatus, a commercial ELISA kit was used to detect HCMV-specific IgG in serum. Ficoll density gradient centrifugation was used to isolate peripheral blood mononuclear cells from blood. Bulk peripheral blood T-cell repertoires were additionally sequenced from unsorted PBMC for six donors. Priming for cDNA synthesis came from the TCR beta constant segment, and two successive PCR amplification steps followed. The libraries were sequenced on Illumina HiSeq 2000/2500, MiSeq or NextSeq, producing 2 x 150 bp reads. MIGEC handled demultiplexing of the reads and grouping by UMI, while MiTCR was used to assemble and quantify clonotypes. To remove erroneous sequences, TCR cDNA sequences were retained only when supported by two or more reads. The tcR package was used for downstream repertoire analysis, and clonotypes were matched across fractions by CDR3 nucleotide sequence plus V segment. Antigen specificity was annotated against VDJdb with VDJmatch, allowing one amino acid substitution in CDR3.

This TCR was recovered from a man aged 45-65 years who received an inactivated influenza vaccine. Donor details come from another sample of the same person, matched by shared clones. Here the chain combines TRBV24-1 and TRBJ2-1, with the D gene tentatively TRBD1 or TRBD2, based on 6 matching bases in each. The sample consisted of PBMCs from blood, taken on the day of vaccination. The nucleotide sequence reads as follows: TGTGCCACCAGTGATCCGGGGGCGCGGGGATACAATGAGCAGTTCTTC. It encodes CATSDPGARGYNEQFF.